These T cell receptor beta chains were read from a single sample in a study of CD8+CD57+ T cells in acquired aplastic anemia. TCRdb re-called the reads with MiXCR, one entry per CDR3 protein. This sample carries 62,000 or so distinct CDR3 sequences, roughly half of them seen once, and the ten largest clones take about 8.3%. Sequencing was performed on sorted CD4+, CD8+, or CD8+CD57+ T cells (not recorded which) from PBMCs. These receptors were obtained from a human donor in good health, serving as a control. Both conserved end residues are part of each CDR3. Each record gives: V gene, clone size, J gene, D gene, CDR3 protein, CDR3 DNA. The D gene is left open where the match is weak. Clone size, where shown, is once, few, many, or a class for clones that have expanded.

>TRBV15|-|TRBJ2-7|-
CATSREPSYEQYF
TGTGCCACCAGCAGAGAACCCTCCTACGAGCAGTACTTC
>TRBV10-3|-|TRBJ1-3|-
CAISESRDGHSGNTIYF
TGTGCCATCAGTGAGTCCCGGGACGGCCACTCTGGAAACACCATATATTTT
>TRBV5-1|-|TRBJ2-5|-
CASSTEGATQYF
TGCGCCAGCAGTACCGAAGGAGCGACCCAGTACTTC
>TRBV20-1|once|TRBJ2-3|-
CSARQVADTQYF
TGCAGTGCCAGACAGGTAGCGGATACGCAGTATTTT
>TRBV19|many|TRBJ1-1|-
CASIGKTWNTEAFF
TGTGCCAGTATAGGAAAAACTTGGAACACTGAAGCTTTCTTT
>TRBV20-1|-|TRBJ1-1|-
CSASVDLNTEAFF
TGCAGTGCTAGCGTGGATCTGAACACTGAAGCTTTCTTT
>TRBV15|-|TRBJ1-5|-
CATERGYGQPQHF
TGTGCCACGGAAAGGGGATACGGTCAGCCCCAGCATTTT
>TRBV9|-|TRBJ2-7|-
CASSVGGIYEQYF
TGTGCCAGCAGCGTAGGGGGAATCTACGAGCAGTACTTC
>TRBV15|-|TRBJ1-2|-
CATSRDQGRGYTF
TGTGCCACCAGCAGAGATCAAGGACGTGGCTACACCTTC
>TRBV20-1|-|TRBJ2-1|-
CSAPSPDNEQFF
TGCAGTGCCCCCAGTCCGGACAATGAGCAGTTCTTC
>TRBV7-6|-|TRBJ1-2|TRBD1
CASSPRQGETYGYTF
TGTGCCAGCAGCCCCAGACAGGGCGAGACCTATGGCTACACCTTC
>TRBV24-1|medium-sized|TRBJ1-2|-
CATSAGANYGYTF
TGTGCCACTTCCGCAGGGGCTAACTATGGCTACACCTTC
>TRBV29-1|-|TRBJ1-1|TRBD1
CSVGQTNTEAFF
TGCAGCGTGGGACAGACGAACACTGAAGCTTTCTTT
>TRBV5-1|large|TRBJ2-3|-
CASSLGGGRSTDTQYF
TGCGCCAGCAGCTTGGGTGGGGGACGGAGCACAGATACGCAGTATTTT
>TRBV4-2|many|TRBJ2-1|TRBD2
CASSQASGGANEQFF
TGTGCCAGCAGCCAAGCTAGCGGGGGGGCCAATGAGCAGTTCTTC
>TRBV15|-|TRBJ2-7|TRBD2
CATSRDRGGNLREQYF
TGTGCCACCAGCAGAGATCGGGGAGGGAATCTTAGGGAGCAGTACTTC
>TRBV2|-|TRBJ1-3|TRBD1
CASNGQGGGNTIYF
TGTGCCAGCAATGGACAGGGTGGCGGAAACACCATATATTTT
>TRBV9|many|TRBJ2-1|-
CASSGGTHLNEQFF
TGTGCCAGCAGCGGCGGGACTCACCTTAATGAGCAGTTCTTC
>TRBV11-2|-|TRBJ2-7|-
CASRSGTYYEQYF
TGTGCCAGCAGATCCGGGACATACTACGAGCAGTACTTC
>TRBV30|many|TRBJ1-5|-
CAWSVGGNQPQHF
TGTGCCTGGAGTGTCGGGGGTAATCAGCCCCAGCATTTT
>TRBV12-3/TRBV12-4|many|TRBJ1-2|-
CASSLLVTGGSYGYTF
TGTGCCAGCAGTTTACTTGTCACCGGGGGCAGCTATGGCTACACCTTC
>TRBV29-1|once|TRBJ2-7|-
CSVGSHPGEQYF
TGCAGCGTTGGATCCCACCCGGGCGAGCAGTACTTC
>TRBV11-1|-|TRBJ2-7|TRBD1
CASSLGPGQGAHEQYF
TGTGCCAGCAGCTTAGGCCCGGGGCAGGGGGCGCACGAGCAGTACTTC
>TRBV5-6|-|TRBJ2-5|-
CASSFSGSGETQYF
TGTGCCAGCAGCTTTTCGGGGTCGGGAGAGACCCAGTACTTC
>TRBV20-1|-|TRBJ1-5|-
CSARKGSNQPQHF
TGCAGTGCTAGGAAGGGTAGCAATCAGCCCCAGCATTTT
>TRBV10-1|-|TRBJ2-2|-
CASSADYATGELFF
TGCGCCAGCAGTGCAGACTACGCCACCGGGGAGCTGTTTTTT
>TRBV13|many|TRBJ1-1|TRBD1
CASSTGTGTEAFF
TGTGCCAGCAGCACGGGGACAGGAACTGAAGCTTTCTTT
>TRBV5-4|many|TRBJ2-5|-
CASSDSRNVYQETQYF
TGTGCCAGCAGCGACTCTAGGAACGTGTACCAAGAGACCCAGTACTTC
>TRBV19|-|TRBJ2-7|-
CASSTPGVDSYEQYF
TGTGCCAGTAGTACCCCTGGGGTTGACTCCTACGAGCAGTACTTC
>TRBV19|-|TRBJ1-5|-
CASSKPGRGDQPQHF
TGTGCCAGTAGTAAACCGGGAAGGGGAGATCAGCCCCAGCATTTT
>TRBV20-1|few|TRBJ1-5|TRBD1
CSAGQGADSNQPQHF
TGCAGTGCCGGACAGGGGGCTGATAGCAATCAGCCCCAGCATTTT
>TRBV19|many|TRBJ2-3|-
CASSFGLLRAEDTQYF
TGTGCCAGTAGTTTTGGACTATTGCGGGCCGAGGATACGCAGTATTTT
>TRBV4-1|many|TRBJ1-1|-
CASSQVRTVENTEAFF
TGCGCCAGCAGCCAAGTTAGGACAGTCGAGAACACTGAAGCTTTCTTT
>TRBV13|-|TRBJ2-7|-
CASSSDWQRSSYEQYF
TGTGCCAGCAGCTCGGATTGGCAGCGGAGCTCCTACGAGCAGTACTTC
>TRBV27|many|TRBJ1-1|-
CASSFAVGSMNTEAFF
TGTGCCAGCAGTTTTGCCGTTGGCAGCATGAACACTGAAGCTTTCTTT
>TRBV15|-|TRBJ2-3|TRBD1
CATSSYRGEADTQYF
TGTGCCACCAGCAGTTACAGGGGAGAGGCAGATACGCAGTATTTT
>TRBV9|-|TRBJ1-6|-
CASSPREGNSPLHF
TGTGCCAGCAGCCCCCGCGAAGGCAATTCACCCCTCCACTTT
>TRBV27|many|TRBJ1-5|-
CASRGMGQPQHF
TGTGCCAGCAGAGGTATGGGGCAGCCCCAGCATTTT
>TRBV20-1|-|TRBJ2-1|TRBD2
CSARVEGTSGVYNEQFF
TGCAGTGCTAGAGTCGAAGGAACTAGCGGGGTATACAATGAGCAGTTCTTC
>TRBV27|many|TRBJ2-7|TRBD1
CASSLRTGQSYEQYF
TGTGCCAGCAGTTTACGGACAGGGCAGTCCTACGAGCAGTACTTC
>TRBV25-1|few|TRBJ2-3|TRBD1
CASSPRGDRVIDTQYF
TGTGCCAGCAGCCCCCGAGGGGACAGGGTTATAGATACGCAGTATTTT
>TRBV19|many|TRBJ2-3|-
CASSTGSSTDTQYF
TGTGCCAGTAGTACCGGGTCTAGCACAGATACGCAGTATTTT
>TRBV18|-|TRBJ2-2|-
CASLPSTNTGELLF
TGTGCCAGTCTTCCTTCTACGAACACCGGGGAGCTGCTTTTT
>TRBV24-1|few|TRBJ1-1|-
CATRQLENTEAFF
TGTGCCACCAGACAGCTCGAGAACACTGAAGCTTTCTTT
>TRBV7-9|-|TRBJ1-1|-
CASSPSHITEAFF
TGTGCCAGCAGCCCATCGCACATCACTGAAGCTTTCTTT
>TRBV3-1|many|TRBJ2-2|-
CASSPSNTGELFF
TGTGCCAGCAGCCCATCTAACACCGGGGAGCTGTTTTTT
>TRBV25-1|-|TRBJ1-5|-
CASSEYYGPGINNRPQHF
TGTGCCAGCAGTGAATATTACGGGCCAGGGATTAACAATCGGCCCCAGCATTTT
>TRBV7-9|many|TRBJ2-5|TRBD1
CASSIPSGTVQETQYF
TGTGCCAGCAGCATCCCTTCCGGGACAGTCCAAGAGACCCAGTACTTC
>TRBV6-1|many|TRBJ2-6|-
CASSERYGASGANVLTF
TGTGCCAGCAGTGAACGATATGGGGCCTCTGGGGCCAACGTCCTGACTTTC
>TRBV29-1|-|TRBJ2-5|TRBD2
CSVELAGGPETQYF
TGCAGCGTTGAGCTAGCGGGGGGGCCGGAGACCCAGTACTTC
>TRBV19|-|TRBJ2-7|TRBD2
CASTGTSWEQYF
TGTGCCAGTACCGGGACTAGCTGGGAGCAGTACTTC
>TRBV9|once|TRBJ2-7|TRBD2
CASSASGREQYF
TGTGCCAGCAGCGCTAGCGGGAGAGAGCAGTACTTC
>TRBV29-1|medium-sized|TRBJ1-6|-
CRPYDGGSRNSPLHF
TGCAGGCCCTATGATGGCGGCAGCCGTAATTCACCCCTCCACTTT